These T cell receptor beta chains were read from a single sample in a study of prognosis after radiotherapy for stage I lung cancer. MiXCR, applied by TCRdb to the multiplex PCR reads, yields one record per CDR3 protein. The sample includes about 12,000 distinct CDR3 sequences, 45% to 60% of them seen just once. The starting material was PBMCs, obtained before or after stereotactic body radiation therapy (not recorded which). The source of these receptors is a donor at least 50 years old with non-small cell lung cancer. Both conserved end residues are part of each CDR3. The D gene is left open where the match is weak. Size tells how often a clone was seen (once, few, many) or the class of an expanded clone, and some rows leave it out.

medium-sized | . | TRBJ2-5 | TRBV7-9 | TGTGCCAGCAGCTTTAACGGAGGGGGGCAAGAGACCCAGTACTTC | CASSFNGGGQETQYF
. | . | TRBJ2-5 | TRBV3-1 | TGTGCCAGCAGCCAAGACGCAAGGGGGGACAGCCAGTACTTC | CASSQDARGDSQYF
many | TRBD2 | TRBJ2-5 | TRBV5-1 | TGCGCCAACAGCCCGGGACTAGTAAGGGGGTGGCAAGAGACCCAGTACTTC | CANSPGLVRGWQETQYF
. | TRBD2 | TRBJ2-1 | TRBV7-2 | TGTGCCAGCAGCCGCCGGCTAGCGGGGGCCCAGGAGCAGTTCTTC | CASSRRLAGAQEQFF
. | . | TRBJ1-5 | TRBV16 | TGTGCCAGCAGCCTAGACAGGACTAATCAGCCCCAGCATTTT | CASSLDRTNQPQHF
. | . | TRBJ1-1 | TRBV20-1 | TGCAGTGCTAGAAAGCCCAGGGGTGCAGGGAAGAATTCTGAAGCTTTCTTT | CSARKPRGAGKNSEAFF
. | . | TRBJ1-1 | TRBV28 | TGTGCCAGCAGTTTAACTCCAATGAGCACTGAAGCTTTCTTT | CASSLTPMSTEAFF
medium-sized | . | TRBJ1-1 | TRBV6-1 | TGTGCCAGCAGTGAATCGGCAGGCAGGACTATTGAAGCTTTCTTT | CASSESAGRTIEAFF
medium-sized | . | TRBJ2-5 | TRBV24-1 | TGTGCCACCAGTGGCTCCCGGACCCAAGAGACCCAGTACTTC | CATSGSRTQETQYF
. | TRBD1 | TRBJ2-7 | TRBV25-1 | TGTGCCAGCAGTCGGACAGGGGCAGGGGAGCAGTACTTC | CASSRTGAGEQYF
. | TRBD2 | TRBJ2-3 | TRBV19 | TGTGCCAGTAGTATCAGCGGCCTAGCGGGCCCAGGGAACACAGATACGCAGTATTTT | CASSISGLAGPGNTDTQYF